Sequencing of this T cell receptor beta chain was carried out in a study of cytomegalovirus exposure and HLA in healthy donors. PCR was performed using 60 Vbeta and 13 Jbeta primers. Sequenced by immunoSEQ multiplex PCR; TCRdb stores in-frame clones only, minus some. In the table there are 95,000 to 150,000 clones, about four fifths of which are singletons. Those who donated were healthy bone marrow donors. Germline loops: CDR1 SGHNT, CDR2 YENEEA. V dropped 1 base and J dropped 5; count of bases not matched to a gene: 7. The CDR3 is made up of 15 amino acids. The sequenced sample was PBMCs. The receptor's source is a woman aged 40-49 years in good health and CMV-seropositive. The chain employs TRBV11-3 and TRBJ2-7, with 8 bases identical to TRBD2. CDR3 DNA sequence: TGTGCCAGCAGCTTAGTCGCGGGAGCGGGAGACGAGCAGTACTTC. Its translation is CASSLVAGAGDEQYF.